The clone carrying this TCR beta chain was detected a few times. The antigen remains unidentified. These data come from a study of shared clonotypes between healthy human individuals. Study outcomes and limitations: Some clonotypes were shared by all four sorted-subset donors, while others were not shared. The non-shared ones had lower generation probabilities than the shared ones.

Genomic DNA of every subset was divided equally among multiple immunoSEQ plates. Sorted-subset replicate PCRs used 150 to 200 ng DNA, some 31,000 T cell genomes. Original data processing: As immunoSEQ supplied junction-only sequences (without quality scores), filtering differed. Repertoires were generated with immunoSEQ multiplex PCR, while TCRdb's copy carries only in-frame clones and drops some. V, J and clone size derive from that table, while D and trimming were established from the DNA sequence. The sample contains 550,000 to 700,000 clones, around three quarters of which appear only once. This CDR3 is built from 12 residues. Germline CDR1 and CDR2: SNHLY and FYNNEI. With 5 bases removed from V and 1 base from J, the gap between germline ends came to 6 bases.

The sample comprised memory CD4+ T cells sorted from blood. Subset defined: CD45RA-negative fraction. V gene TRBV2 combines with J gene TRBJ2-7; D is unclear. The sequence came from a woman in her thirties in good health. CDR3 in amino acids: CASSSRSYEQYF. In nucleotides, the CDR3 is TGTGCCAGCAGTAGCAGGTCCTACGAGCAGTACTTC.